This T cell receptor (beta chain) was captured in a study of ipilimumab plus nivolumab after autologous stem cell transplantation. The ends lost 8 bases at V and 6 bases at J; junction bases unmatched: 12. The CDR3 extends over 15 amino acids. Germline values: CDR1 SGHRS, CDR2 YFSETQ. TCRdb's copy holds only in-frame clones and misses some; the assay was immunoSEQ multiplex PCR. In the table there are about 84,000 clones, 75% to 85% of which are singletons. The clonotype comes from a male donor with diffuse large B-cell lymphoma. The sequenced sample was PBMCs, obtained in a trial of ipilimumab plus nivolumab as post-transplant consolidation. The chain links TRBV5-1 to TRBJ2-2; TRBD1 matches at 8 bases. Written as DNA, the CDR3 is TGCGCCAGTAGACCGACGACAGGGGTGGCCGGGGAGCTGTTTTTT. Its protein product is CASRPTTGVAGELFF.